The T cell receptor beta chain described here comes from a study of T cells in localized non-small cell lung cancer. Assay: immunoSEQ multiplex PCR; the TCRdb copy retains only in-frame clones and omits some. The data contain about 21,000 clones, around 83% of them singletons. The CDR3 is made up of 12 amino acids. Germline-derived CDR1 and CDR2 are SQVTM and ANQGSEA. The V end lost 2 bases, the J end lost 5 bases, and 7 bases lay between the germline ends. The chain recombines TRBV29-1 with TRBJ2-1; unclear D gene. This specimen consisted of peripheral blood, obtained before any cancer treatment. The source is a man aged 35 to 69 with stage I lung adenocarcinoma. DNA of the CDR3: TGCAGCGTTGAAAGAGGACACAATGAGCAGTTCTTC. Its translation is CSVERGHNEQFF.